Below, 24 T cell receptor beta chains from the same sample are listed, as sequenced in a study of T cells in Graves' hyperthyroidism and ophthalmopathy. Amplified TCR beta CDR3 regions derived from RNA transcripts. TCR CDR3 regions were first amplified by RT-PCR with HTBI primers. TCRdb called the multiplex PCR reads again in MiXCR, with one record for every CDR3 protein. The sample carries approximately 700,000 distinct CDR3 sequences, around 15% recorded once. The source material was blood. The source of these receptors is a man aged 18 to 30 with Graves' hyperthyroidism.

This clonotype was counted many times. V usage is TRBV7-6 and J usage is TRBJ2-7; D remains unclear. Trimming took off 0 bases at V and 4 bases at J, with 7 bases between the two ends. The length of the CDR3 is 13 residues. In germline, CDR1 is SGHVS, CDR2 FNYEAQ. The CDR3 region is CASSLAAMYEQYF. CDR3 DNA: TGTGCCAGCAGCTTAGCCGCGATGTACGAGCAGTACTTC.

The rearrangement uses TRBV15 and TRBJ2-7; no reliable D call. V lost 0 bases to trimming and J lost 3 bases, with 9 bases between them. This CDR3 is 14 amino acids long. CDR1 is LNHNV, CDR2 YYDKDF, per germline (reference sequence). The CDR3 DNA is TGTGCCACCAGCAGAGAAGGCAACTTCTACGAGCAGTACTTC. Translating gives CATSREGNFYEQYF.

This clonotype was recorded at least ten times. CDR3 sequence: CASSGYGQGGNTIYF. The DNA of the CDR3 is TGTGCCAGCAGTGGCTACGGACAGGGGGGGAACACCATATATTTT. The V and J genes are TRBV2 and TRBJ1-3; 10 bases are a match to TRBD1. V trimming: 4 bases; J trimming: 7 bases; junction bases outside the gene matches: 7. The CDR3 is 15 residues long. Germline lookup yields CDR1 SNHLY and CDR2 FYNNEI. The complete variable domain, with remaining parts taken from reference TRBV2 and TRBJ1-3, reads EPEVTQTPSHQVTQMGQEVILRCVPISNHLYFYWYRQILGQKVEFLVSFYNNEISEKSEIFDDQFSVERPDGSNFTLKIRSTKLEDSAMYFCASSGYGQGGNTIYFGEGSWLTVV.

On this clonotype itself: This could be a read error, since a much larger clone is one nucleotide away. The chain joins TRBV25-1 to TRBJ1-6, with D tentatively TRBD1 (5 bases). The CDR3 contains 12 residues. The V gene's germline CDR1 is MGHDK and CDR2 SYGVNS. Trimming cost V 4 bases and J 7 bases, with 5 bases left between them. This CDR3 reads CASSGTNSPLHF. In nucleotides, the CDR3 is TGTGCCAGCAGTGGGACAAATTCACCCCTCCACTTT.

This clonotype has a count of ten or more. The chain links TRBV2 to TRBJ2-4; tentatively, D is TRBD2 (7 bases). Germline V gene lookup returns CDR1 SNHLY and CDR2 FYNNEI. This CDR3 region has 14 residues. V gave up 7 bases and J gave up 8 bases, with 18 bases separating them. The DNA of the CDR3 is TGTGCCAGCACCCTGGGAGGGGGAGGAGACATTCAGTACTTC. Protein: CASTLGGGGDIQYF.

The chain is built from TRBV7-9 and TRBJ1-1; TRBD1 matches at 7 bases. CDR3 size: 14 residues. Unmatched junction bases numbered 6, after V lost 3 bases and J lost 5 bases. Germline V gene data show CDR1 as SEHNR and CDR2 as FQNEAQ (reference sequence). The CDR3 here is CASSFWRGRTEAFF. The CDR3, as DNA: TGTGCCAGCAGCTTTTGGAGGGGGCGGACTGAAGCTTTCTTT.

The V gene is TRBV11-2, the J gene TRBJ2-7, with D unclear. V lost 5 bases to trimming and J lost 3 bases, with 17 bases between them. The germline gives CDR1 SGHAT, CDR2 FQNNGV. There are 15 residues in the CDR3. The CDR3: CASSVTEDPFYEQYF. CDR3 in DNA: TGTGCCAGCAGCGTGACCGAAGATCCTTTCTACGAGCAGTACTTC.

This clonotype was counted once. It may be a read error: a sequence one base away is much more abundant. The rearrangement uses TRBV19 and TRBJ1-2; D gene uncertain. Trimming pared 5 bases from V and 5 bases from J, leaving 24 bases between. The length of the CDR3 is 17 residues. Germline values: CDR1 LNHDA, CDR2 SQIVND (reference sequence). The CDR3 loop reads CASSEWRRAGNRYGYTF. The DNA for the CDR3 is TGTGCCAGTAGTGAATGGAGGCGGGCAGGCAATCGGTATGGCTACACCTTC.

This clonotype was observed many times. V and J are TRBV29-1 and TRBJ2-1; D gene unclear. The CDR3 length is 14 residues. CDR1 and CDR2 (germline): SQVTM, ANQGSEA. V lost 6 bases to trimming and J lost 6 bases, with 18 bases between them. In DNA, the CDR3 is TGCAGCGTCCGAGCTGGGTTACACATCAATGAGCAGTTCTTC. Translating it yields CSVRAGLHINEQFF.

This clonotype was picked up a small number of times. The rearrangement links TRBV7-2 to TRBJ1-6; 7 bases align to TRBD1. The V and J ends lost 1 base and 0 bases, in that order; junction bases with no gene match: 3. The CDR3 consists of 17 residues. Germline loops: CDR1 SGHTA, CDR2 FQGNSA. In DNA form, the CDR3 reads TGTGCCAGCAGCTTAGAGGACAGGAGCTCCTATAATTCACCCCTCCACTTT. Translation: CASSLEDRSSYNSPLHF.

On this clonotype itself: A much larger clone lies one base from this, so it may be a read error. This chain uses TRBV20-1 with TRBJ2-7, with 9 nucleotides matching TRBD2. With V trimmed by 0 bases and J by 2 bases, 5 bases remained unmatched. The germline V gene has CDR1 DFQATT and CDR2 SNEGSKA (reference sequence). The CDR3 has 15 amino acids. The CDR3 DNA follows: TGCAGTGCTAGAGACTCCGGACTAGCGACCTACGAGCAGTACTTC. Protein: CSARDSGLATYEQYF.

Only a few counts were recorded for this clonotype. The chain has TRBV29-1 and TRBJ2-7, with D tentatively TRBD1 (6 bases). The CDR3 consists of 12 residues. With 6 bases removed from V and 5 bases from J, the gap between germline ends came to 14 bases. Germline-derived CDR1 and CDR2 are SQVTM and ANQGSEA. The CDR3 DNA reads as TGCAGCGTCAAAACAGGGTTCCACGAGCAGTACTTC. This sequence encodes CSVKTGFHEQYF.

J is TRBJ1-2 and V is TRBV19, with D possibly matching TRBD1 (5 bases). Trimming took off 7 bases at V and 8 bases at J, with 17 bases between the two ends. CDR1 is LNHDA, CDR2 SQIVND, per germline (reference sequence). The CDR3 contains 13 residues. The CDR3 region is CASTATASVGYTF. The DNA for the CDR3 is TGTGCCAGTACCGCGACAGCTTCTGTGGGCTACACCTTC.

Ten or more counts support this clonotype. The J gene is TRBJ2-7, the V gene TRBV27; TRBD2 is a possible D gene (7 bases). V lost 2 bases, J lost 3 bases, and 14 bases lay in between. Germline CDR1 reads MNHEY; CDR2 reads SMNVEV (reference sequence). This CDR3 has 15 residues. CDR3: CASSLSGGGHYEQYF. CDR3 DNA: TGTGCCAGCAGTTTAAGCGGCGGGGGCCACTACGAGCAGTACTTC.

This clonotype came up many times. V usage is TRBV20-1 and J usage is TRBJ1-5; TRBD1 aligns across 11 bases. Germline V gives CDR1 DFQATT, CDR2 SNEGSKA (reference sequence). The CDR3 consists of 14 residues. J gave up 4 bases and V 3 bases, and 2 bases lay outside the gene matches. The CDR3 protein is CSARGQGVNQPQHF. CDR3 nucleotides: TGCAGTGCTAGGGGACAGGGGGTAAATCAGCCCCAGCATTTT.

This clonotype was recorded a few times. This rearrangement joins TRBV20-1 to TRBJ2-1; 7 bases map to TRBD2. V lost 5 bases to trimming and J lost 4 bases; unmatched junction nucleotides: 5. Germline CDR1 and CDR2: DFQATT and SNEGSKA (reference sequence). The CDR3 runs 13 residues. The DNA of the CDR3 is TGCAGTGCTGTCAGCGGGATTTACAATGAGCAGTTCTTC. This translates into CSAVSGIYNEQFF.

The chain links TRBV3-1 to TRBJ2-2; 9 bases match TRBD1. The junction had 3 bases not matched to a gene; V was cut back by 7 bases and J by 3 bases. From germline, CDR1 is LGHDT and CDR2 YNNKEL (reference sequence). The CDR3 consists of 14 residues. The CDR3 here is CASTWTGDTGELFF. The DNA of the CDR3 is TGTGCCAGCACCTGGACAGGGGACACCGGGGAGCTGTTTTTT. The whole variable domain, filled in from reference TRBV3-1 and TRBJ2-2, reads DTAVSQTPKYLVTQMGNDKSIKCEQNLGHDTMYWYKQDSKKFLKIMFSYNNKELIINETVPNRFSPKSPDKAHLNLHINSLELGDSAVYFCASTWTGDTGELFFGEGSRLTVL.

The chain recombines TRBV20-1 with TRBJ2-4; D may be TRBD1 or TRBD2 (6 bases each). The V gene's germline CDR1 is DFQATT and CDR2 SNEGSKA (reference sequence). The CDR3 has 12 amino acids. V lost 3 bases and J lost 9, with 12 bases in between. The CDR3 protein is CSARGGQGIQYF. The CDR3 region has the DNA TGCAGTGCTAGGGGGGGCCAAGGCATTCAGTACTTC.

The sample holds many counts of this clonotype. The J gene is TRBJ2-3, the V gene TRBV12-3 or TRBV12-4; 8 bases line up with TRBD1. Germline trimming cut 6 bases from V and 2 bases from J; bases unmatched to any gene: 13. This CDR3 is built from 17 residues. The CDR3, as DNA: TGTGCCAGCAGACGCGGACAGGGCCTAACCTTCACAGATACGCAGTATTTT. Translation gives CASRRGQGLTFTDTQYF.

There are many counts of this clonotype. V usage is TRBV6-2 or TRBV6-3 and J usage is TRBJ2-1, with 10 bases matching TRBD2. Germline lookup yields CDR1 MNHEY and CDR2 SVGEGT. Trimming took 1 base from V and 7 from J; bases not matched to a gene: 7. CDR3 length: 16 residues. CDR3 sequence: CASSYWSSGRRNEQFF. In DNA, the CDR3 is TGTGCCAGCAGTTACTGGTCTAGCGGGAGAAGGAATGAGCAGTTCTTC.

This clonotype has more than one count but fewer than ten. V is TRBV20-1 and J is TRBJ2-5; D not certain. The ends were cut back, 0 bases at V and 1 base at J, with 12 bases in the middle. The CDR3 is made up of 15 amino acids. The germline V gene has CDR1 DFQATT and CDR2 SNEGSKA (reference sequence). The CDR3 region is CSARDLLPGQETQYF. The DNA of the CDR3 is TGCAGTGCTAGAGATCTCCTTCCGGGCCAAGAGACCCAGTACTTC.

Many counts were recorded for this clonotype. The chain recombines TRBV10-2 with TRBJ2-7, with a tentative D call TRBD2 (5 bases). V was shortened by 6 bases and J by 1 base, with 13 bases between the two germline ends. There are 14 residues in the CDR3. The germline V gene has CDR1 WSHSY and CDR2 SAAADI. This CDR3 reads CASSRGSGSYEQYF. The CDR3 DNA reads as TGCGCCAGCAGCAGAGGGAGTGGGTCCTACGAGCAGTACTTC.

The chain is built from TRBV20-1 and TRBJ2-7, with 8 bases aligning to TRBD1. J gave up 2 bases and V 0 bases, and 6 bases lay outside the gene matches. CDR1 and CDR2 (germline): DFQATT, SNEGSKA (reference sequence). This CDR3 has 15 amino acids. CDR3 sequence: CSARDAGTGTYEQYF. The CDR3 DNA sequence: TGCAGTGCTAGAGATGCGGGGACAGGAACCTACGAGCAGTACTTC.

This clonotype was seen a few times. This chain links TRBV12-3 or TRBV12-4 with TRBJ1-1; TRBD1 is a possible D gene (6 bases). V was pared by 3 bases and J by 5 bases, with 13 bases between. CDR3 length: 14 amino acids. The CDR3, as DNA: TGTGCCAGCAGTTTTTTCGAGGGGGGGACTGAAGCTTTCTTT. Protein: CASSFFEGGTEAFF.